A single sample is the source of the 17 T cell receptor beta chains below, sequenced in a study of T cell responses to AZD1222 COVID-19 vaccine. Here immunoSEQ multiplex PCR was the method, and the copy in TCRdb shows in-frame clones only, minus some. This sample has about 160,000 clones, with around 90% found just once. Here the sequenced sample was peripheral blood, taken 28 days after the second AZD1222 dose. These receptors came from an adult who received the AZD1222 COVID-19 vaccine.

The chain is built from TRBV27 and TRBJ1-5, with 8 nucleotides matching TRBD1. Germline V lookup: CDR1 MNHEY, CDR2 SMNVEV (reference sequence). The CDR3 contains 16 residues. V shed 5 bases, J shed 1 base, and the junction held 7 bases outside the gene matches. The CDR3 sequence: CASSLTGEVSNQPQHF. CDR3 nucleotides: TGTGCCAGCAGTCTGACAGGGGAGGTGAGCAATCAGCCCCAGCATTTT.

The CDR3 DNA sequence: TGTGCCAGCAACCTGGGACTTTCGAGGGAGCAGTACTTC. Its translation: CASNLGLSREQYF. This chain links TRBV28 with TRBJ2-7, with D possibly being TRBD2 (6 bases). The germline V gene encodes CDR1 MDHEN and CDR2 SYDVKM. The ends were cut back, 7 bases at V and 7 bases at J, with 17 bases in the middle. The CDR3 length is 13 residues. The full variable domain, its missing parts supplied by reference TRBV28 and TRBJ2-7, is DVKVTQSSRYLVKRTGEKVFLECVQDMDHENMFWYRQDPGLGLRLIYFSYDVKMKEKGDIPEGYSVSREKKERFSLILESASTNQTSMYLCASNLGLSREQYFGPGTRLTVT.

The rearrangement links TRBV24-1 to TRBJ2-5, with 10 positions matching TRBD1. The ends lost 4 bases at V and 4 bases at J; junction bases unmatched: 11. CDR3 length equals 17 residues. CDR1 KGHDR and CDR2 SFDVKD come from the germline V gene. As DNA, the CDR3 is TGTGCCACCAGTGACAGCCGGGACAGGGGTAGGTTAGAGACCCAGTACTTC. Residues: CATSDSRDRGRLETQYF.

The genes are TRBV5-1 and TRBJ2-3; 7 bases match TRBD2. From germline, CDR1 is SGHRS and CDR2 YFSETQ. The CDR3 is 17 amino acids. Trimming cost V 0 bases and J 0 bases; bases outside gene matches: 7. The CDR3 nucleotides are TGCGCCAGCAGCTTGGGGACGGCTAGCGGAAGCACAGATACGCAGTATTTT. It specifies CASSLGTASGSTDTQYF.

The chain joins TRBV20-1 to TRBJ1-2; D is unclear. This CDR3 is built from 11 residues. Trimming cost V 3 bases and J 6 bases, with 8 bases left between them. Looked up from germline, CDR1 is DFQATT and CDR2 is SNEGSKA (reference sequence). This CDR3 reads CSASVGDGYTF. In DNA, the CDR3 is TGCAGTGCTAGCGTTGGGGATGGCTACACCTTC.

J is TRBJ1-1 and V is TRBV5-1, with 7 bases lining up with TRBD1. The CDR3 runs 14 residues. Germline lookup yields CDR1 SGHRS and CDR2 YFSETQ. V trimming: 4 bases; J trimming: 3 bases; junction bases outside the gene matches: 6. CDR3 nucleotides: TGCGCCAGCAGCGACCCCGGGACAGACACTGAAGCTTTCTTT. It specifies CASSDPGTDTEAFF.

In the case of this clone: This same CDR3 is encoded by further DNA sequences in the sample. CDR3 residues: CASSLSRPNTGELFF. As DNA, the CDR3 is TGCGCCAGCAGCTTATCCAGACCGAACACCGGGGAGCTGTTTTTT. This rearrangement joins TRBV5-1 to TRBJ2-2; no clear D gene. V was cut by 2 bases and J by 0 bases, with 8 bases left in between. Per germline, CDR1 SGHRS and CDR2 YFSETQ. CDR3 size: 15 residues.

The gene calls are TRBV7-9 and TRBJ2-3; D could derive from TRBD1 or TRBD2 (5 bases each). This CDR3 spans 15 amino acids. V lost 4 bases and J lost 1, with 12 bases in between. Germline V gene sequence: CDR1 SEHNR, CDR2 FQNEAQ (reference sequence). CDR3 loop: CASSYGDGGTDTQYF. CDR3 coding DNA: TGTGCCAGCAGCTATGGGGACGGGGGCACAGATACGCAGTATTTT.

The gene calls are TRBV3-1 (or the pseudogene TRBV3-2) and TRBJ1-2; TRBD1 might be the D (5 bases). The germline V gene has CDR1 LGHDT and CDR2 YNNKEL (reference sequence). Trimming removed 2 bases from V and 5 bases from J, with 15 bases in between. CDR3 length: 15 residues. The CDR3 reads CASSQMRDGSYGYTF. For the CDR3, the DNA is TGTGCCAGCAGCCAAATGCGGGACGGTTCTTATGGCTACACCTTC.

V is TRBV18 and J is TRBJ2-3, with 11 positions matching TRBD2. Germline loops: CDR1 KGHSH, CDR2 LQKENI. The CDR3 loop spans 15 amino acids. J was trimmed by 2 bases and V by 6 bases; bases with no gene match: 4. CDR3 region: CASSQLAGDTDTQYF. CDR3 coding DNA: TGTGCCAGCTCGCAACTAGCGGGAGACACAGATACGCAGTATTTT.

The CDR3 nucleotides are TGTGCCAGCAGCCCCTTTGAAAAGGGCGAGCAGTACTTC. It specifies CASSPFEKGEQYF. The genes are TRBV9 and TRBJ2-7; the D is unclear. The CDR3 has 13 residues. CDR1 is SGDLS, CDR2 YYNGEE, per germline. Trimming shortened V by 4 bases and J by 6 bases, and 14 bases separated the two germline ends.

The rearrangement joins TRBV19 to TRBJ2-7; D is unresolved. CDR3 size: 13 residues. V was clipped by 3 bases and J by 1 base, with 7 bases between them. CDR1 LNHDA and CDR2 SQIVND come from the germline V gene (reference sequence). CDR3 sequence reads: CASSIISSYEQYF. Here the CDR3 DNA reads TGTGCCAGTAGTATCATTTCGTCCTACGAGCAGTACTTC.

The CDR3 coding sequence is TGTGCCAGCAGCGCCCGGGACAGCCGCTCTGGAAACACCATATATTTT. Protein: CASSARDSRSGNTIYF. The chain couples TRBV11-2 to TRBJ1-3; 7 nucleotides line up with TRBD1. In germline, CDR1 is SGHAT, CDR2 FQNNGV. The CDR3 spans 16 residues. The trim removed 5 bases at V and 0 bases at J, leaving 7 bases unmatched.

The chain combines TRBV20-1 with TRBJ2-1, with TRBD2 identical over 11 bases. CDR1 is DFQATT and CDR2 is SNEGSKA in the germline V gene (reference sequence). The junction had 4 bases not matched to a gene; V was cut back by 3 bases and J by 6 bases. The length of the CDR3 is 14 residues. For the CDR3, the DNA is TGCAGTGCTAGTCGTAGCGGGAGGGCCAATGAGCAGTTCTTC. It specifies CSASRSGRANEQFF.

This rearrangement joins TRBV9 to TRBJ2-1, with 10 bases that match TRBD2. This CDR3 has 17 amino acids. Germline-derived CDR1 and CDR2 are SGDLS and YYNGEE. J lost 2 bases, V lost 0 bases, and 5 bases had no gene match. This chain's CDR3 is CASSVDSSGSPYNEQFF. The CDR3 bases are TGTGCCAGCAGCGTAGACTCTAGCGGGAGCCCCTACAATGAGCAGTTCTTC.

The chain employs TRBV7-2 and TRBJ1-2, with 7 bases aligning to TRBD1. V gave up 6 bases and J gave up 6 bases; unmatched junction bases: 16. Germline-derived CDR1 and CDR2 are SGHTA and FQGNSA. This CDR3 has 16 amino acids. CDR3 amino acids: CASSSPGTALSHGYTF. CDR3 bases: TGTGCCAGCAGTTCCCCCGGGACAGCCCTGAGCCATGGCTACACCTTC.

The chain is built from TRBV27 and TRBJ2-7; D not resolved. Between the trimmed V and J ends, which lost 8 bases and 1 base, there was a span of 0 bases. This CDR3 contains 9 residues. CDR1 and CDR2 (germline): MNHEY, SMNVEV (reference sequence). The CDR3 region is CASSYEQYF. The DNA of the CDR3 is TGTGCCAGCTCCTACGAGCAGTACTTC.